Listed below are T cell receptor beta chains from one sample, sequenced in a study of T cell responses to AZD1222 COVID-19 vaccine. Sequenced by immunoSEQ multiplex PCR; TCRdb stores in-frame clones only, minus some. Found here are some 150,000 clones, about 92% of them singletons; the top ten hold around 1.5%. The material was peripheral blood, obtained 28 days after the second AZD1222 dose. Receptors were obtained from an adult who received the AZD1222 COVID-19 vaccine. Each CDR3 is given without its conserved first and last residue. Fields, in order: V gene, CDR3 protein.

TRBV9 | ASSVEGQGVTEAF
TRBV4-2 | ASSQDISNQPQH
TRBV6-5 | ASSRGGFTEAF
TRBV25-1 | ASSEGGGSEVTQY
TRBV7-3 | ASSLGQGIYNEQF
TRBV19 | ASGGAVEPYGYT
TRBV4-1 | ASSQLGTYEQY
TRBV14 | ASSQVAGQGRETQY
TRBV4-1 | ASSHYGGNGPRGNEKLF
TRBV20-1 | SAQHNDEQY
TRBV4-3 | ASSQQGEGTTQF
TRBV4-1 | ASSQDPRTGALYSNQPQH
TRBV9 | ASSPRTSGSPLH
TRBV27 | ASSAGGKVYEQY
TRBV19 | ASSLVGGLDYGYT
TRBV24-1 | ATSDTHSQGYRTNEQF
TRBV9 | ASSPVGGEQY
TRBV6-6 | ASSLTRGTQPQH
TRBV30 | AWSTGLETGELF
TRBV6-6 | ASRASYGYT
TRBV25-1 | ASSAQENTEAF
TRBV9 | ASSSKAGSPNSPLH
TRBV5-1 | ASSLFPQRDSEQF
TRBV28 | ASSGQGANYEQY
TRBV9 | ASSVAGTSYNEQF
TRBV5-5 | ASSPRAGDGYT
TRBV2 | ASRETGELF